These 28 T cell receptor beta chains originate from one sample sequenced in a study of glioma-infiltrating T cells after dendritic cell vaccination. The protocol was immunoSEQ multiplex PCR, while the TCRdb copy is restricted to in-frame clones and leaves out a portion. Of tens of thousands of clones listed, 90% to 95% are singletons. The sequencing here drew on blood, taken before dendritic cell vaccination. The receptors derive from a human donor with glioblastoma.

J is TRBJ1-6 and V is TRBV7-2; TRBD1 is a possible D gene (6 bases). Germline lookup yields CDR1 SGHTA and CDR2 FQGNSA. The CDR3 covers 16 residues. V was shortened by 3 bases and J by 6 bases, with 15 bases between the two germline ends. CDR3 DNA: TGTGCCAGCAGCTTGCATGAGGGGGGGGGTAATTCACCCCTCCACTTT. Residues: CASSLHEGGGNSPLHF.

Here the CDR3 reads CASSVGRGSTDTQYF. CDR3 in DNA: TGTGCCAGCAGCGTGGGGAGGGGATCCACAGATACGCAGTATTTT. The chain uses TRBV9 and TRBJ2-3; 7 bases line up with TRBD2. J gave up 2 bases and V 2 bases, and 5 bases lay outside the gene matches. The CDR3 consists of 15 residues. CDR1 and CDR2 from the germline V gene are SGDLS and YYNGEE.

The J gene is TRBJ2-1, the V gene TRBV19, with 9 positions matching TRBD1. CDR1 and CDR2 (germline): LNHDA, SQIVND (reference sequence). CDR3 length: 16 residues. Trimming cost V 6 bases and J 5 bases; bases outside gene matches: 11. The CDR3 reads CASSQTGTGLNNEQFF. The DNA of the CDR3 is TGTGCCAGTAGCCAGACCGGGACAGGGCTTAACAATGAGCAGTTCTTC.

The chain has TRBV30 and TRBJ2-5; 8 bases agree with TRBD2. This CDR3 spans 14 amino acids. Germline CDR1 and CDR2: GTSNPN and SVGIG (reference sequence). V lost 2 bases and J lost 5; bases outside the gene matches: 7. As DNA, the CDR3 is TGTGCCTGGAGTCGGGGGGGGGCCAGGGAGACCCAGTACTTC. This translates into CAWSRGGARETQYF.

The J gene is TRBJ2-3, the V gene TRBV4-1; 8 nucleotides line up with TRBD1. Trimming took 1 base from V and 3 from J; bases not matched to a gene: 12. Germline CDR1 reads MGHRA; CDR2 reads YSYEKL. This CDR3 has 18 residues. The CDR3 loop is CASSQVSGGSRVTDTQYF. DNA of the CDR3: TGCGCCAGCAGCCAAGTGTCAGGGGGCAGCAGGGTAACAGATACGCAGTATTTT.

The chain joins TRBV7-9 to TRBJ1-1, with 9 bases identical to TRBD1. The CDR3 consists of 15 residues. The germline V gene has CDR1 SEHNR and CDR2 FQNEAQ (reference sequence). The trim removed 5 bases at V and 1 base at J, leaving 5 bases unmatched. The CDR3 region is CASSERDRANTEAFF. The CDR3 DNA reads TGTGCCAGCAGCGAACGGGACAGGGCGAACACTGAAGCTTTCTTT. The full variable domain, with the rest looked up from reference TRBV7-9 and TRBJ1-1, is DTGVSQNPRHKITKRGQNVTFRCDPISEHNRLYWYRQTLGQGPEFLTYFQNEAQLEKSRLLSDRFSAERPKGSFSTLEIQRTEQGDSAMYLCASSERDRANTEAFFGQGTRLTVV.

The chain recombines TRBV5-1 with TRBJ2-7; 9 nucleotides match TRBD1. After removal of 1 base from V and 4 bases from J, the junction contained 6 bases not matched to a gene. CDR1 is SGHRS and CDR2 is YFSETQ in the germline V gene. The CDR3 sequence is 15 residues long. CDR3 loop: CASSLSGQGLYEQYF. The CDR3 bases are TGCGCCAGCAGCTTGAGCGGACAGGGGCTTTACGAGCAGTACTTC.

Here the CDR3 reads CASSSSRNLAGQETQYF. CDR3 coding DNA: TGCGCCAGCAGCTCTTCACGGAATTTAGCGGGCCAAGAGACCCAGTACTTC. This sequence joins TRBV5-1 and TRBJ2-5; TRBD2 aligns across 7 bases. This CDR3 spans 17 amino acids. The germline CDR1 and CDR2 sequences are SGHRS and YFSETQ. Unmatched junction bases numbered 12, after V lost 3 bases and J lost 1 base.

This chain links TRBV30 with TRBJ2-5, with D possibly TRBD2 on 6 matching bases. V lost 5 bases and J 5 bases, leaving 12 bases between the germline ends. CDR1 is GTSNPN and CDR2 is SVGIG in the germline V gene (reference sequence). This CDR3 spans 12 amino acids. CDR3 DNA: TGTGCCTGGGGCGGGGTAGGGGAGACCCAGTACTTC. Encoded protein: CAWGGVGETQYF.

The chain is built from TRBV6-5 and TRBJ2-5; 8 bases are shared with TRBD2. CDR1 is MNHEY, CDR2 SVGAGI, per germline. The V and J ends lost 0 bases and 4 bases, in that order; junction bases with no gene match: 7. The CDR3 covers 16 residues. CDR3 in DNA: TGTGCCAGCAGTTACTCGAGTGGAGCGGGGGTAGAGACCCAGTACTTC. This gives the protein CASSYSSGAGVETQYF.

This chain connects TRBV13 to TRBJ1-1; D is ambiguous. V lost 0 bases and J 7 bases, leaving 21 bases between the germline ends. The CDR3 runs to 17 residues. Per germline, CDR1 PRHDT and CDR2 FYEKMQ (reference sequence). In DNA form, the CDR3 reads TGTGCCAGCAGCTTAGGGCCGGTTGGGAGGGAACTCCATGAAGCTTTCTTT. Residues: CASSLGPVGRELHEAFF.

V and J are TRBV5-1 and TRBJ1-2; D is unclear. In germline, CDR1 is SGHRS, CDR2 YFSETQ. V lost 4 bases to trimming and J lost 0 bases, with 7 bases between them. This CDR3 has 13 amino acids. The CDR3 is CASSRDTNYGYTF. The CDR3 bases are TGCGCCAGCAGCCGAGACACTAACTATGGCTACACCTTC.

The rearrangement joins TRBV6-5 to TRBJ1-2; 9 positions match TRBD1. Germline lookup yields CDR1 MNHEY and CDR2 SVGAGI. CDR3 length equals 13 residues. Trimming removed 7 bases from V and 4 bases from J; junction bases left unmatched: 4. The CDR3 DNA is TGTGCCAGCACCCCGGACAGGGGCTATGGCTACACCTTC. Translated, it gives CASTPDRGYGYTF.

CDR3 nucleotides: TGTGCCAGCAGCCAAGGCCGAGGGGGAAAGGGGTGCACCTTC. Protein product: CASSQGRGGKGCTF. The chain recombines TRBV4-2 with TRBJ1-2, with a tentative D call TRBD1 (6 bases). From germline, CDR1 is LGHNA and CDR2 YNFKEQ. The CDR3 sequence is 14 residues long. Trimming cost V 1 base and J 13 bases, with 19 bases left between them.

V gene TRBV6-5 combines with J gene TRBJ1-5; D is uncertain. This CDR3 has 14 residues. Germline loops: CDR1 MNHEY, CDR2 SVGAGI. V was trimmed by 6 bases and J by 4 bases, leaving 13 bases between them. This CDR3 reads CASSLGVGNQPQHF. DNA for the CDR3: TGTGCCAGCAGCCTCGGGGTCGGAAATCAGCCCCAGCATTTT.

The gene calls are TRBV7-2 and TRBJ2-3; 7 bases agree with TRBD2. The CDR3 covers 13 residues. CDR1 is SGHTA and CDR2 is FQGNSA in the germline V gene. The CDR3 nucleotides read TGTGCTACGGAGCGGGGCCGTTGGGATACGCAGTATTTT. It is translated as CATERGRWDTQYF.

CDR3 coding DNA: TGTGCCTGGACTAGCGGCGTTAGCACAGATACGCAGTATTTT. Its protein is CAWTSGVSTDTQYF. This sequence joins TRBV30 and TRBJ2-3; TRBD2 aligns across 7 bases. Germline V gene data show CDR1 as GTSNPN and CDR2 as SVGIG (reference sequence). The length of the CDR3 is 14 residues. V lost 4 bases to trimming and J lost 0 bases; unmatched junction nucleotides: 4.

The CDR3 reads CASSQLRQTNEKLFF. CDR3 bases: TGTGCCAGCAGCCAACTACGACAGACTAATGAAAAACTGTTTTTT. The chain recombines TRBV14 with TRBJ1-4; a possible D gene is TRBD1 (5 bases). The CDR3 length is 15 residues. V lost 2 bases and J 2 bases, leaving 9 bases between the germline ends. Germline lookup yields CDR1 SGHDN and CDR2 FVKESK.

The chain combines TRBV2 with TRBJ2-5; 9 nucleotides match TRBD1. The CDR3 contains 15 residues. CDR1 and CDR2 from the germline V gene are SNHLY and FYNNEI. V was clipped by 0 bases and J by 5 bases; unmatched bases: 4. CDR3: CASSEALGTGETQYF. The DNA of the CDR3 is TGTGCCAGCAGTGAAGCGCTCGGGACAGGGGAGACCCAGTACTTC.

The CDR3 coding sequence is TGTGCCAGCAGCCAAGGGACAAGACCTAACTATGGCTACACCTTC. Protein sequence: CASSQGTRPNYGYTF. The chain combines TRBV6-6 with TRBJ1-2, with D possibly matching TRBD1 (6 bases). The CDR3 contains 15 residues. CDR1 and CDR2 from the germline V gene are MNHNY and SVGAGI (reference sequence). V lost 6 bases and J lost 0, with 14 bases in between.

The V gene is TRBV19, the J gene TRBJ1-6, with 8 positions matching TRBD1. Per the germline V gene, CDR1 is LNHDA and CDR2 is SQIVND (reference sequence). Unmatched junction bases numbered 5, after V lost 6 bases and J lost 1 base. The CDR3 totals 16 residues. The CDR3 DNA reads TGTGCCAGTAGCGGACAGGGCAGTTCCTATAATTCACCCCTCCACTTT. It translates to CASSGQGSSYNSPLHF.

The chain combines TRBV19 with TRBJ2-5; 8 bases are a match to TRBD2. Losses at the gene ends were 7 bases for V and 7 bases for J; bases not matched to a gene: 14. From germline, CDR1 is LNHDA and CDR2 SQIVND (reference sequence). The CDR3 runs to 15 residues. CDR3 DNA sequence: TGTGCCAGTACCGGGGGGGGACCGCGTAGCGGGACCCAGTACTTC. Its translation: CASTGGGPRSGTQYF.

This chain links TRBV19 with TRBJ1-5; weak D call: TRBD1 (6 bases). Trimming removed 2 bases from V and 5 bases from J, with 10 bases in between. The CDR3 extends over 14 amino acids. Germline CDR1 reads LNHDA; CDR2 reads SQIVND (reference sequence). The CDR3: CASSIWEGDQPQHF. In nucleotides, the CDR3 is TGTGCCAGTAGTATATGGGAGGGGGATCAGCCCCAGCATTTT.

This chain connects TRBV6-5 to TRBJ1-6; D gene uncertain. V lost 6 bases, J lost 9 bases, and 12 bases lay in between. The CDR3 has 13 residues. CDR1 and CDR2 (germline): MNHEY, SVGAGI. The CDR3 loop reads CASRNGVGSPLHF. DNA of the CDR3: TGTGCCAGCAGGAACGGGGTGGGTTCACCCCTCCACTTT.

The chain has TRBV2 and TRBJ1-6; weak D call: TRBD1 (6 bases). V shed 4 bases and J shed 6 bases, with 10 bases lying between them. Per germline, CDR1 SNHLY and CDR2 FYNNEI. This CDR3 spans 14 amino acids. CDR3 sequence reads: CASSGQAGNSPLHF. For the CDR3, the DNA is TGTGCCAGCAGTGGACAGGCGGGTAATTCACCCCTCCACTTT.

The chain uses TRBV19 and TRBJ1-3, with D hard to call. The V gene's germline CDR1 is LNHDA and CDR2 SQIVND (reference sequence). V was pared by 7 bases and J by 3 bases, with 22 bases between. The CDR3 covers 17 residues. The CDR3: CASTRDGRVFGGNTIYF. CDR3 nucleotides: TGTGCCAGTACTAGAGATGGGCGCGTGTTCGGTGGAAACACCATATATTTT.

The chain couples TRBV19 to TRBJ1-1; D remains unclear. Germline V gene data show CDR1 as LNHDA and CDR2 as SQIVND (reference sequence). Trimming pared 5 bases from V and 7 bases from J, leaving 14 bases between. The CDR3 length is 13 residues. This chain's CDR3 is CASSGDGTIEAFF. CDR3 nucleotides: TGTGCCAGTAGTGGCGACGGCACTATTGAAGCTTTCTTT.

The CDR3 loop is CASSGAGGKNIQYF. The CDR3 DNA is TGTGCCAGCAGTGGCGCGGGGGGGAAAAACATTCAGTACTTC. The genes are TRBV6-1 and TRBJ2-4, with TRBD2 matching 9 bases. Germline CDR1 and CDR2: MNHNS and SASEGT. The CDR3 runs to 14 residues. Unmatched junction bases numbered 2, after V lost 4 bases and J lost 4 bases.